This T cell receptor (beta chain) appears in the sequencing data of a study of CD8+CD57+ T cells in acquired aplastic anemia. About the research overall: Sorted CD4+ and CD8+ cells gave a mean 3.2 ug DNA, range about 0.19 to 27.4 ug. Healthy donor CD4+ cell samples had a mean of around 10 million reads. Study results and limitations: Controls and patients did not differ significantly in CD8+ Simpson's diversity. The number of CD8+ CDR3 sequences shared by patients and controls was fewer than 35.

The CDR3 totals 17 residues. Germline assignment: CDR1 LGHDT and CDR2 YNNKEL (reference sequence). Trimming removed 4 bases at V and 1 base at J, with 19 bases between. TCR beta VDJ combinations and CDR3 sequences were profiled from genomic DNA. TCRdb passed the reads through MiXCR, listing each CDR3 protein once. In the table there are a few hundred thousand distinct CDR3 sequences, 30% to 35% of which are singletons. As to this clonotype: Its matching antigen is unknown.

The chain is built from TRBV3-1 and TRBJ1-1; no firm D call. This receptor was identified in a human donor in good health, serving as a control. The sample taken for sequencing was sorted CD4+, CD8+, or CD8+CD57+ T cells (not recorded which) from PBMCs. The CDR3 region is CASSRWAGREKNTEAFF. The CDR3 DNA reads TGTGCCAGCAGCCGCTGGGCAGGACGTGAGAAGAACACTGAAGCTTTCTTT.